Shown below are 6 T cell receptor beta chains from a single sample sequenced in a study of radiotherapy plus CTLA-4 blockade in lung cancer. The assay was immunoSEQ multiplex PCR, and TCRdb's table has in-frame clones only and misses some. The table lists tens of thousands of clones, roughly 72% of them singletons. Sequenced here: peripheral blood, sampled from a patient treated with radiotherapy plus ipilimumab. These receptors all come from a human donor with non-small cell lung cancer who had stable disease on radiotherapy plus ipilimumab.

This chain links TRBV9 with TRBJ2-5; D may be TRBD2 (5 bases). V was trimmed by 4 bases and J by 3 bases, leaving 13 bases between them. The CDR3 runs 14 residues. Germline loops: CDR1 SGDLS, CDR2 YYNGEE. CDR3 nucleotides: TGTGCCAGCAGCTCTCGGGGTAGCGAAGAGACCCAGTACTTC. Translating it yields CASSSRGSEETQYF.

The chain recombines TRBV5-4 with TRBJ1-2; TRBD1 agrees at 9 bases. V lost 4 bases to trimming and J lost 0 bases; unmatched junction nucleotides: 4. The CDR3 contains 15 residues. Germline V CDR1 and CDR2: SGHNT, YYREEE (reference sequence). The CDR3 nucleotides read TGTGCCAGCAGCCCTGGACAGGGGCCTAACTATGGCTACACCTTC. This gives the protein CASSPGQGPNYGYTF.

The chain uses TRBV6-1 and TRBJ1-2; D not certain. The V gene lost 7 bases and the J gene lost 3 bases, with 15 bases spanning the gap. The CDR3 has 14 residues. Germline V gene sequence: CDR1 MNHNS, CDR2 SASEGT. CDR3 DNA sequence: TGTGCCAGCACCAAATGGGGAGATGACTATGGCTACACCTTC. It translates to CASTKWGDDYGYTF.

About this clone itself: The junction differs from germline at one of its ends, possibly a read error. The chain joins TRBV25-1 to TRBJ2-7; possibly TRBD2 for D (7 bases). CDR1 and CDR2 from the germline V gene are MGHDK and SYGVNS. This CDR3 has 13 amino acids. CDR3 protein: CAGRGGGAYEQYF. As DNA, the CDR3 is TGTGCCGGCAGGGGAGGGGGAGCCTACGAGCAGTACTTC.

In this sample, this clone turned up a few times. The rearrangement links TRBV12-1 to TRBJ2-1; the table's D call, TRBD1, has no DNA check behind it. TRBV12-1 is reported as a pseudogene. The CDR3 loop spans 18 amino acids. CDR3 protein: CASRFRSMPGQGQNEQFF. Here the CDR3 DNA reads TGTGCCAGCAGATTCCGATCAATGCCGGGACAGGGGCAGAATGAGCAGTTCTTC.

Here the CDR3 reads CASSQGADSYEQYF. The CDR3, as DNA: TGTGCCAGCAGCCAGGGGGCGGACTCCTACGAGCAGTACTTC. This chain links TRBV9 with TRBJ2-5; 8 bases fit TRBD1. The end of the DNA aligns better with TRBJ2-7, so the J call may be wrong. CDR3 length equals 14 residues. Looked up from germline, CDR1 is SGDLS and CDR2 is YYNGEE.